Following are 30 T cell receptor beta chains from one sample sequenced in a study of cytotoxic CD8 clonotypes in ibrutinib-treated CLL. Clones were read by immunoSEQ multiplex PCR, and TCRdb kept only the in-frame ones, dropping some. The table lists 120,000 to 150,000 clones, approximately 90% of them singletons, with 10% to 12% in the top ten. The material was PBMCs, obtained after 12 months of ibrutinib treatment. These receptors originate from a human donor with chronic lymphocytic leukemia.

V usage is TRBV11-2 and J usage is TRBJ2-5; D perhaps matches TRBD1 (5 bases). CDR1 SGHAT and CDR2 FQNNGV come from the germline V gene. The CDR3 spans 14 residues. Trimming removed 4 bases at V and 4 bases at J, with 13 bases between. The DNA for the CDR3 is TGTGCCAGCAGCTCCCAGGGTCAGGGAGAGACCCAGTACTTC. It yields the protein CASSSQGQGETQYF.

The V call is TRBV4-1, the J call TRBJ1-2, with D tentatively TRBD1 (5 bases). Germline CDR1 and CDR2: MGHRA and YSYEKL. Trimming took off 0 bases at V and 3 bases at J, with 17 bases between the two ends. The CDR3 has 17 amino acids. The CDR3 region has the DNA TGCGCCAGCAGCCAAGATAGCAGTTCGACAGCTTACTATGGCTACACCTTC. Translation: CASSQDSSSTAYYGYTF.

The chain combines TRBV29-1 with TRBJ2-5, with unresolved D. The CDR3 is 11 residues long. Germline CDR1 and CDR2: SQVTM and ANQGSEA. V dropped 8 bases and J dropped 5 bases, with 12 bases sitting between them. The CDR3 nucleotides are TGCAGCCAAAATAAAGGGGAGACCCAGTACTTC. Its translation is CSQNKGETQYF.

This chain links TRBV6-1 with TRBJ1-4; 9 nucleotides align to TRBD1. Germline trimming cut 3 bases from V and 11 bases from J; bases unmatched to any gene: 13. There are 16 residues in the CDR3. CDR1 MNHNS and CDR2 SASEGT come from the germline V gene. CDR3 bases: TGTGCCAGCAGTGATGCAACCGGGACAGGGCTAGGCAAACTGTTTTTT. It yields the protein CASSDATGTGLGKLFF.

V usage is TRBV28 and J usage is TRBJ2-3, with a possible D match to TRBD1 (6 bases). Trimming shortened V by 2 bases and J by 1 base, and 10 bases separated the two germline ends. CDR1 MDHEN and CDR2 SYDVKM come from the germline V gene. The CDR3 consists of 15 residues. The CDR3 coding sequence is TGTGCCAGCAGTTTAGGACAGACCCGCACAGATACGCAGTATTTT. It yields the protein CASSLGQTRTDTQYF.

V usage is TRBV11-2 and J usage is TRBJ2-5; 7 nucleotides match TRBD2. J was trimmed by 5 bases and V by 2 bases; bases with no gene match: 8. Per the germline V gene, CDR1 is SGHAT and CDR2 is FQNNGV. The CDR3 extends over 15 amino acids. The CDR3 DNA reads as TGTGCCAGCAGCTTACCCCGTGGGGGAGGGGAGACCCAGTACTTC. As protein: CASSLPRGGGETQYF.

CDR3 in amino acids: CASSNRDGNTIYF. The CDR3 DNA reads as TGTGCCAGCAGTAACAGGGATGGAAACACCATATATTTT. The genes are TRBV27 and TRBJ1-3; perhaps TRBD1 as D (6 bases). The CDR3 runs 13 residues. Looked up from germline, CDR1 is MNHEY and CDR2 is SMNVEV (reference sequence). V gave up 5 bases and J gave up 3 bases, with 8 bases separating them.

A word on this clone: Other DNA sequences in this specimen translate into the identical CDR3. V gene TRBV9 combines with J gene TRBJ1-1; possible D gene TRBD1, 6 bases. This CDR3 comprises 14 residues. CDR1 is SGDLS, CDR2 YYNGEE, per germline. V lost 2 bases to trimming and J lost 0 bases, with 8 bases between them. The DNA of the CDR3 is TGTGCCAGCAGCGTCAGGGACATGAACACTGAAGCTTTCTTT. As protein: CASSVRDMNTEAFF.

This clone appeared a single time. The chain combines TRBV7-3 with TRBJ2-1; unclear D gene. V was shortened by 5 bases and J by 4 bases, with 6 bases between the two germline ends. Germline values: CDR1 SGHTA, CDR2 FQGTGA. The CDR3 is made up of 12 amino acids. CDR3 loop: CASSIQYNEQFF. The CDR3, as DNA: TGTGCCAGCAGCATCCAGTACAATGAGCAGTTCTTC.

Written as DNA, the CDR3 is TGCAGCGTTGAGTGGAGGACAGATACGCAGTATTTT. It specifies CSVEWRTDTQYF. The chain combines TRBV29-1 with TRBJ2-3, with D possibly TRBD2 on 5 matching bases. The germline V gene has CDR1 SQVTM and CDR2 ANQGSEA. This CDR3 has 12 amino acids. The V end lost 3 bases, the J end lost 3 bases, and 7 bases lay between the germline ends.

The rearrangement links TRBV29-1 to TRBJ2-3; 11 bases line up with TRBD2. CDR1 is SQVTM and CDR2 is ANQGSEA in the germline V gene. Trimming took 3 bases from V and 0 from J; bases not matched to a gene: 5. This CDR3 has 16 amino acids. The CDR3: CSVEASGRPSTDTQYF. Here the CDR3 DNA reads TGCAGCGTTGAGGCTAGCGGGAGGCCTAGCACAGATACGCAGTATTTT.

This chain joins TRBV11-2 and TRBJ2-7; 14 nucleotides line up with TRBD2. The ends lost 4 bases at V and 2 bases at J; junction bases unmatched: 7. In germline, CDR1 is SGHAT, CDR2 FQNNGV. The CDR3 sequence is 17 residues long. This chain's CDR3 is CASSWGGLAGETYEQYF. The CDR3 nucleotides are TGTGCCAGCAGCTGGGGGGGACTAGCGGGAGAGACCTACGAGCAGTACTTC.

V and J are TRBV7-3 and TRBJ2-7; 10 nucleotides match TRBD2. After removal of 8 bases from V and 6 bases from J, the junction contained 10 bases not matched to a gene. This CDR3 comprises 14 residues. The germline gives CDR1 SGHTA, CDR2 FQGTGA. The CDR3, as DNA: TGTGCCAGCGGACCGTCTAGCGGGAGTGTCGAGCAGTACTTC. This translates into CASGPSSGSVEQYF.

V and J are TRBV29-1 and TRBJ2-3; D not certain. The V and J ends lost 3 bases and 6 bases respectively, with 10 bases between them. Germline V gives CDR1 SQVTM, CDR2 ANQGSEA. The CDR3 runs to 12 residues. The CDR3 sequence is CSVEGGADTQYF. CDR3 coding DNA: TGCAGCGTTGAGGGTGGAGCGGATACGCAGTATTTT.

This clone has more than one count but fewer than ten. The V gene is TRBV7-2, the J gene TRBJ1-1, with D maybe TRBD1 (5 bases). Trimming took off 5 bases at V and 3 bases at J, with 16 bases between the two ends. The CDR3 is made up of 15 amino acids. CDR1 is SGHTA, CDR2 FQGNSA, per germline. CDR3: CASSLSGPGYTEAFF. The DNA for the CDR3 is TGTGCCAGCAGCCTGTCGGGGCCAGGCTACACTGAAGCTTTCTTT.

The rearrangement uses TRBV7-9 and TRBJ1-2; D is ambiguous. This CDR3 contains 15 residues. V gave up 4 bases and J gave up 1 base, with 13 bases separating them. Germline loops: CDR1 SEHNR, CDR2 FQNEAQ (reference sequence). CDR3 DNA: TGTGCCAGCAGCTCGGACGCCCGGGTTAACTATGGCTACACCTTC. Residues: CASSSDARVNYGYTF.

J is TRBJ2-3 and V is TRBV29-1, with TRBD1 identical over 9 bases. Germline CDR1 SQVTM, CDR2 ANQGSEA. This CDR3 is built from 13 residues. V dropped 5 bases and J dropped 4; count of bases not matched to a gene: 4. The CDR3 DNA follows: TGCAGCGTTCTTACAGGGGGCCCAGATACGCAGTATTTT. Its protein is CSVLTGGPDTQYF.

J is TRBJ1-1 and V is TRBV7-6; 9 bases match TRBD1. The germline gives CDR1 SGHVS, CDR2 FNYEAQ. The junction had 11 bases not matched to a gene; V was cut back by 5 bases and J by 1 base. The CDR3 runs to 17 residues. CDR3 protein: CASSNLPGQGQNTEAFF. CDR3 bases: TGTGCCAGCAGCAATCTCCCGGGACAGGGCCAGAACACTGAAGCTTTCTTT.

The chain employs TRBV7-2 and TRBJ2-2; TRBD1 aligns across 11 bases. Germline V gene data show CDR1 as SGHTA and CDR2 as FQGNSA. Trimming cost V 5 bases and J 7 bases; bases outside gene matches: 6. The CDR3 has 15 amino acids. The CDR3 spells CASSPRTGGGGELFF. In DNA, the CDR3 is TGTGCCAGCAGCCCGAGGACAGGGGGCGGCGGGGAGCTGTTTTTT.

V gene TRBV5-6 combines with J gene TRBJ1-3; no firm D call. The CDR3 loop spans 16 amino acids. CDR1 and CDR2 (germline): SGHDT, YYEEEE. Trimming pared 3 bases from V and 4 bases from J, leaving 17 bases between. The CDR3 DNA sequence: TGTGCCAGCAGCTGGGGTCTGGGTAGAAAGGGAAACACCATATATTTT. Translated: CASSWGLGRKGNTIYF.

The chain has TRBV2 and TRBJ2-7, with TRBD2 matching over 12 bases. Trimming cost V 3 bases and J 2 bases; bases outside gene matches: 2. Germline CDR1 SNHLY, CDR2 FYNNEI. The CDR3 contains 15 residues. CDR3 nucleotide sequence: TGTGCCAGCAGTGAGGGACTAGCGGGTACCTACGAGCAGTACTTC. Translating it yields CASSEGLAGTYEQYF.

V usage is TRBV4-1 and J usage is TRBJ2-1; tentative D call: TRBD2 (5 bases). The germline CDR1 and CDR2 sequences are MGHRA and YSYEKL. The CDR3 runs 14 residues. The V gene lost 1 base and the J gene lost 5 bases, with 9 bases spanning the gap. CDR3 loop: CASSQGLRNNEQFF. In DNA form, the CDR3 reads TGCGCCAGCAGCCAAGGACTACGAAACAATGAGCAGTTCTTC.

The chain links TRBV30 to TRBJ2-6; the D gene could be TRBD1 or TRBD2 (5 bases each). CDR1 is GTSNPN, CDR2 SVGIG, per germline (reference sequence). The V end was cut by 7 bases, the J end by 1 base, with 11 bases between. The CDR3 is 14 residues long. The CDR3 bases are TGTGCCTCCGCCGGGGCATCTGGGGCCAACGTCCTGACTTTC. This sequence encodes CASAGASGANVLTF.

This chain connects TRBV30 to TRBJ2-2; 9 bases are shared with TRBD1. Germline loops: CDR1 GTSNPN, CDR2 SVGIG (reference sequence). V dropped 3 bases and J dropped 0; count of bases not matched to a gene: 2. This CDR3 region has 15 residues. CDR3 residues: CAWRQGATNTGELFF. The CDR3 nucleotides read TGTGCCTGGAGACAGGGGGCTACGAACACCGGGGAGCTGTTTTTT.

The chain has TRBV11-2 and TRBJ2-5, with a tentative D call TRBD1 (6 bases). The CDR3 extends over 13 amino acids. Germline V lookup: CDR1 SGHAT, CDR2 FQNNGV. The V end was cut by 5 bases, the J end by 1 base, with 8 bases between. The CDR3 DNA is TGTGCCAGCAGCACAGGGCCCCAAGAGACCCAGTACTTC. This sequence encodes CASSTGPQETQYF. The full variable domain, in which reference TRBV11-2 and TRBJ2-5 provide the parts outside the CDR3, is EAGVAQSPRYKIIEKRQSVAFWCNPISGHATLYWYQQILGQGPKLLIQFQNNGVVDDSQLPKDRFSAERLKGVDSTLKIQPAKLEDSAVYLCASSTGPQETQYFGPGTRLLVL.

V and J are TRBV5-1 and TRBJ2-7; tentative D call: TRBD1 (5 bases). Trimming shortened V by 0 bases and J by 2 bases, and 9 bases separated the two germline ends. Germline-derived CDR1 and CDR2 are SGHRS and YFSETQ. This CDR3 has 14 amino acids. CDR3 loop: CASSLVADTYEQYF. For the CDR3, the DNA is TGCGCCAGCAGCTTGGTGGCGGACACCTACGAGCAGTACTTC.

This clone has a single count. The chain carries TRBV6-5 and TRBJ2-5, with 7 bases matching TRBD1. TRBJ2-7 matches the DNA end more closely, so the J call is doubtful. The CDR3 consists of 15 residues. Germline V gene lookup returns CDR1 MNHEY and CDR2 SVGAGI. The DNA of the CDR3 is TGTGCCAGCACCCTTTGGGACAGAGGTTCCTACGAGCAGTACTTC. This sequence encodes CASTLWDRGSYEQYF.

This chain connects TRBV6-4 to TRBJ1-1, with 8 bases identical to TRBD1. With 5 bases clipped from V and 6 bases from J, the junction kept 5 bases outside the gene matches. This CDR3 is built from 13 residues. Germline V gene data show CDR1 as MRHNA and CDR2 as SNTAGT. The CDR3: CASSTTGGAEAFF. The CDR3 nucleotides read TGTGCCAGCAGTACCACAGGGGGGGCTGAAGCTTTCTTT.

The rearrangement links TRBV19 to TRBJ2-4; D remains unclear. The CDR3 extends over 15 amino acids. Germline V gene data show CDR1 as LNHDA and CDR2 as SQIVND (reference sequence). The V gene lost 3 bases and the J gene lost 0 bases, with 9 bases spanning the gap. The CDR3 nucleotides are TGTGCCAGTAGTATCTTCCGTTTAGCCAAAAACATTCAGTACTTC. It specifies CASSIFRLAKNIQYF.

This chain connects TRBV13 to TRBJ2-1; D unresolved. The V end was cut by 5 bases, the J end by 8 bases, with 13 bases between. The CDR3 length is 13 residues. CDR1 is PRHDT and CDR2 is FYEKMQ in the germline V gene (reference sequence). For the CDR3, the DNA is TGTGCCAGCAGCCCCCCTTCCGGTTATGAGCAGTTCTTC. Amino acid sequence: CASSPPSGYEQFF.